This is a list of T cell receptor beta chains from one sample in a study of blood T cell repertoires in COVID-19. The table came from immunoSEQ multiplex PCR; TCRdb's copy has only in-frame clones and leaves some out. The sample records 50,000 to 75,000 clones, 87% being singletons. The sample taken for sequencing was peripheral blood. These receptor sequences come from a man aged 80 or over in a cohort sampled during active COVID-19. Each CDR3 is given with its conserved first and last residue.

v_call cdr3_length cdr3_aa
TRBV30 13 CAWKGTGIPEAFF
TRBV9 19 CASSVEMGGLAGEGNEQFF
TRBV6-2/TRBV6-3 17 CASSYLPGLAGTGELFF
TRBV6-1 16 CASSEFSGSSYNEQFF
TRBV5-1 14 CASSSNTNNYGYTF
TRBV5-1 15 CASSLGGTGTYEQYF
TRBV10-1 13 CASSEPGKETQYF
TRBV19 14 CASSIARAGALAFF
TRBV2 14 CASSRTGNTQPQHF
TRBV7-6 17 CASSTRPWTTINNEQFF
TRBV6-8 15 CASSYFGREGSQAFF
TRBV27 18 CASRTRLAGVYSTDTQYF
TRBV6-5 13 CASSPTGGGGYTF
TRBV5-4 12 CASSLNTDTQYF
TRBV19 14 CASSSAGGTEKLFF
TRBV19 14 CASSTLAGGETQYF
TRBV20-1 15 CSASKAGGSNTEAFF